This T cell receptor (beta chain) is drawn from a study of somatic mutations in cytotoxic T cells in rheumatoid arthritis. Study-level information: Prior to any treatment and right after diagnosis, patient blood (about 28 ml EDTA) was drawn. Flow sorting yielded some V beta antibody-stained T-cell populations at nearly 100% purity, among them V beta1+ cells sequenced for TCRB.

The investigators isolated CD4+ and CD8+ cells by positive magnetic bead selection and checked their purity by flow cytometry. This clone was found a few times. The antigen remains unidentified. Generated by immunoSEQ multiplex PCR, the TCRdb table keeps only in-frame clones and is missing some. The sample consists of around 20,000 clones, 65% to 70% of them appearing once. The germline CDR1 and CDR2 sequences are MDHEN and SYDVKM. The CDR3 extends over 18 amino acids. V lost 5 bases and J 4 bases, leaving 24 bases between the germline ends. Study-level results: CD8+ T cells showed clonality that did not differ significantly between patients with rheumatoid arthritis and age-matched healthy controls.

The J gene is TRBJ1-5, the V gene TRBV28; possibly TRBD1 for D (6 bases). The receptor was isolated from an adult with rheumatoid arthritis. The sequencing sample was made of CD8+ T cells sorted from blood. This chain's CDR3 is CASSPASNTGSGNQPQHF. The CDR3 DNA reads as TGTGCCAGCAGTCCAGCTTCAAATACAGGGAGCGGGAATCAGCCCCAGCATTTT.